The 9 T cell receptor beta chains reported below all come from one sample, sequenced in a study of early T cells in non-severe SARS-CoV-2 infection. TCRdb redid the calling of the 5' RACE reads with MiXCR, one entry per CDR3 protein. The repertoire holds some 40,000 distinct CDR3 sequences, 5.3% seen once, with roughly 30% in the top ten. Sequences were obtained from whole blood. These receptors originate from an adult who was a healthcare worker with PCR-confirmed SARS-CoV-2 infection or an uninfected control (not recorded which).

This clonotype was recorded many times. J is TRBJ2-5 and V is TRBV5-1, with D perhaps TRBD1 or TRBD2 (6 bases each). Germline-derived CDR1 and CDR2 are SGHRS and YFSETQ. The CDR3 length is 17 residues. With 2 bases removed from V and 3 bases from J, the gap between germline ends came to 20 bases. This CDR3 is CASSFPRDGGGKETQYF. In DNA form, the CDR3 reads TGCGCCAGCAGCTTCCCGCGCGATGGGGGCGGGAAAGAGACCCAGTACTTC.

At least ten counts were recorded for this clonotype. The rearrangement uses TRBV15 and TRBJ2-3; 11 nucleotides align to TRBD2. Germline CDR1 and CDR2: LNHNV and YYDKDF (reference sequence). The V gene end was trimmed by 3 bases and the J gene end by 3 bases; junction bases not matched to a gene: 14. This CDR3 has 19 amino acids. CDR3 region: CATSRAPGTSGLMTDTQYF. CDR3 bases: TGTGCCACCAGCAGGGCCCCCGGGACTAGCGGCCTAATGACAGATACGCAGTATTTT.

In this sample, this clonotype turned up many times. The J gene is TRBJ1-5, the V gene TRBV7-8; tentative D call: TRBD1 (6 bases). Germline-derived CDR1 and CDR2 are SGHVS and FQNEAQ. V gave up 1 base and J gave up 3 bases, with 13 bases separating them. The CDR3 contains 16 residues. In DNA, the CDR3 is TGTGCCAGCAGCTTAGGGTACAGGGTATACAATCAGCCCCAGCATTTT. Translating gives CASSLGYRVYNQPQHF.

This clonotype was picked up many times. The chain carries TRBV20-1 and TRBJ1-1, with unresolved D. The germline V and J ends were trimmed by 5 bases and 4 bases, with 17 bases remaining between them. Germline V gives CDR1 DFQATT, CDR2 SNEGSKA (reference sequence). This CDR3 contains 14 residues. The CDR3 DNA reads TGCAGTGCTCCGGAGAGTTGGGGTACCACTGAAGCTTTCTTT. It yields the protein CSAPESWGTTEAFF.

This clonotype was counted ten times or more. The chain is built from TRBV6-1 and TRBJ1-4; D unclear. Trimming cost V 4 bases and J 0 bases, with 9 bases left between them. This CDR3 region has 15 residues. CDR1 and CDR2 (germline): MNHNS, SASEGT. CDR3 nucleotide sequence: TGTGCCAGCAGTGCAACAAGGGCAACTAATGAAAAACTGTTTTTT. This codes for CASSATRATNEKLFF.

This clonotype was detected many times. The chain joins TRBV12-3 or TRBV12-4 to TRBJ2-7; tentatively, D is TRBD1 or TRBD2 (6 bases each). The CDR3 has 16 residues. V was cut by 0 bases and J by 0 bases, with 12 bases left in between. This chain's CDR3 is CASSLAIGGSSYEQYF. CDR3 bases: TGTGCCAGCAGTTTAGCCATCGGGGGCAGCTCCTACGAGCAGTACTTC.

This clonotype was seen only a few times. V and J are TRBV6-5 and TRBJ2-5; 7 bases line up with TRBD2. The trim removed 6 bases at V and 5 bases at J, leaving 12 bases unmatched. Germline V CDR1 and CDR2: MNHEY, SVGAGI. The CDR3 spans 15 residues. The CDR3 DNA reads as TGTGCCAGCAGCGGCGGGACCGCCGGGGGGGAGACCCAGTACTTC. Translated, it gives CASSGGTAGGETQYF.

The gene calls are TRBV10-3 and TRBJ2-7; D unresolved. Trimming left V 3 bases short and J 4 bases short, with 7 bases between. The germline gives CDR1 ENHRY, CDR2 SYGVKD. The CDR3 runs to 12 residues. The chain's CDR3 is CAISDFGYEQYF. The CDR3 nucleotides read TGTGCCATCAGTGACTTTGGGTACGAGCAGTACTTC.

The chain recombines TRBV27 with TRBJ1-2, with D possibly matching TRBD1 (6 bases). The CDR3 runs to 13 residues. Germline-derived CDR1 and CDR2 are MNHEY and SMNVEV (reference sequence). The V gene lost 6 bases and the J gene lost 8 bases, with 16 bases spanning the gap. The CDR3 here is CASSPRQVSGYTF. As DNA, the CDR3 is TGTGCCAGCAGCCCACGACAGGTTTCAGGCTACACCTTC.